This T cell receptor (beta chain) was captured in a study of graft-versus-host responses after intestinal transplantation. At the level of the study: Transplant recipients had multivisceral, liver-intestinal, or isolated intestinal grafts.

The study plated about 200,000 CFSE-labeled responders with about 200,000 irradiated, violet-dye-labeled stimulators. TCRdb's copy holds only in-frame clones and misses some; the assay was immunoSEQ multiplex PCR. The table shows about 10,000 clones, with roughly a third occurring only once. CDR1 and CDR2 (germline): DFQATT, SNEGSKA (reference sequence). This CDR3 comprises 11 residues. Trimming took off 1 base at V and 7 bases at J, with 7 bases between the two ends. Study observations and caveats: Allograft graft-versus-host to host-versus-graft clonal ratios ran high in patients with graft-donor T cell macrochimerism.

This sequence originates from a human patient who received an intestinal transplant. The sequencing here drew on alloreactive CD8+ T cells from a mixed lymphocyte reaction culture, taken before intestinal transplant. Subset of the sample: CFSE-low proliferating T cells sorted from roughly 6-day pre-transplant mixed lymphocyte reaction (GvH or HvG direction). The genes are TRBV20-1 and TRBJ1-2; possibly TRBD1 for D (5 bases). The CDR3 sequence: CSARVRGGYTF. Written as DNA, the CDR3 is TGCAGTGCTAGAGTAAGGGGTGGCTACACCTTC.